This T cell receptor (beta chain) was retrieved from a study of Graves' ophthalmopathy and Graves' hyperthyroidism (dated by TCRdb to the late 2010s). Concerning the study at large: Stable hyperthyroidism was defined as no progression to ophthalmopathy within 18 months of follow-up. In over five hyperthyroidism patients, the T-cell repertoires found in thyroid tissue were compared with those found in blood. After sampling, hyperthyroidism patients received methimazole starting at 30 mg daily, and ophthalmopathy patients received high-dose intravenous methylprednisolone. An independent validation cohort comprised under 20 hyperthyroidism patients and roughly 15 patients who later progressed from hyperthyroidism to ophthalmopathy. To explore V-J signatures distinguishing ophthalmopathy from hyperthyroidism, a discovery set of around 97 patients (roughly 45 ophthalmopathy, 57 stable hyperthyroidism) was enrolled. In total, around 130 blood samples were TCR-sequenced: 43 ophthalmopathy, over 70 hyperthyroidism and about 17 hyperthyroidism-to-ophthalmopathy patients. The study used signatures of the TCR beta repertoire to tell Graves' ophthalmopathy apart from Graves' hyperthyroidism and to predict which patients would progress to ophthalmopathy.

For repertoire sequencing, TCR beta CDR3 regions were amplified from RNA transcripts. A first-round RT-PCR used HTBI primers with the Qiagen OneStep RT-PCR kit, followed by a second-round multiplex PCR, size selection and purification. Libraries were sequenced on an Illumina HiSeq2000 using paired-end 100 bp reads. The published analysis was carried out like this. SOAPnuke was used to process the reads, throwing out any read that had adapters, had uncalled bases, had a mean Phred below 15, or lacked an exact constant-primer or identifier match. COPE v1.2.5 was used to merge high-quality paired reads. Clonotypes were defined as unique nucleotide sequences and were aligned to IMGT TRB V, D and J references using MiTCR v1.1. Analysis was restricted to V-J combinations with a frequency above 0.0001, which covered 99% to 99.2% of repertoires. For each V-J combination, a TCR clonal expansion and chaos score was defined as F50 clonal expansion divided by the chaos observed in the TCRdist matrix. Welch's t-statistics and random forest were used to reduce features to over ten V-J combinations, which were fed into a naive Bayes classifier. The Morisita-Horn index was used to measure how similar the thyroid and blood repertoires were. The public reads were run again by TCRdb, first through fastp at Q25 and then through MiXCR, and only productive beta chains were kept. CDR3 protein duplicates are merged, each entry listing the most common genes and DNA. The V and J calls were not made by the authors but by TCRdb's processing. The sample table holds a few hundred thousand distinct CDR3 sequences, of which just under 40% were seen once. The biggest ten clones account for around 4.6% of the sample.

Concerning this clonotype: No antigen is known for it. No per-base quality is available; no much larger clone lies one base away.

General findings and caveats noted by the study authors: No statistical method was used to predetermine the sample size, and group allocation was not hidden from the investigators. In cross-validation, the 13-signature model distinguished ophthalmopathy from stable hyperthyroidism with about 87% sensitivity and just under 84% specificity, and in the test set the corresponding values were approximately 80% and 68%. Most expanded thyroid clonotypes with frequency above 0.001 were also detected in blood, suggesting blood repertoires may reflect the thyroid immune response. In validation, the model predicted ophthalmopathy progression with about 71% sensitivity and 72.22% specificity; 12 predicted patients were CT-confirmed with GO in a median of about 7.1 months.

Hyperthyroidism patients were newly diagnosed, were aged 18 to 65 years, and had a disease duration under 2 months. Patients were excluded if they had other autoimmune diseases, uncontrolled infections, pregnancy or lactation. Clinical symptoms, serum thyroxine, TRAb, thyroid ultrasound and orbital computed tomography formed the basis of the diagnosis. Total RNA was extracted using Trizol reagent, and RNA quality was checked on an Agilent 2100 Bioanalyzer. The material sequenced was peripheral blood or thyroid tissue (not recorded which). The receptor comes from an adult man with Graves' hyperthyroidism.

The DNA sequence reads TGCGCCAGCAGCTTGGTTTTAGCGGGAGGGTCGTACAATGAGCAGTTCTTC. This codes for CASSLVLAGGSYNEQFF. The chain is made from TRBV5-1 and TRBJ2-1; 11 central nucleotides agree with TRBD2. CDR1 SGHRS and CDR2 YFSETQ were looked up in the germline V gene. V is cut back by 0 bases and J by 4 bases, with 6 bases in the junction unmatched. Spanning cysteine to phenylalanine, the CDR3 consists of 17 amino acids. The DNA shown is the 51-base CDR3, in frame from base 1.